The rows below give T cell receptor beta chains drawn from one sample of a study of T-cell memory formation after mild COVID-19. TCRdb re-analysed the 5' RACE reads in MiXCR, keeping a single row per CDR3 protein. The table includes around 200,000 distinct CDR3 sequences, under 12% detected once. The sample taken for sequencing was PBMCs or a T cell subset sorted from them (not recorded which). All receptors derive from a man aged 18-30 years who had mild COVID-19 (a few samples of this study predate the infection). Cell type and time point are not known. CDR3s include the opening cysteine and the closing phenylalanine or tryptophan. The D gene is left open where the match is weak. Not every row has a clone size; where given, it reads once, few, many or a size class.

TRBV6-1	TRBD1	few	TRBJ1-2	TGTGCCAGCAGTGCAACAGGGGGCGGCCTGAAGGGCTACACCTTC	CASSATGGGLKGYTF
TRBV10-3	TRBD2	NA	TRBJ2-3	TGTGCCATCAGTGAAGGACTAGCGGGGGCAGATACGCAGTATTTT	CAISEGLAGADTQYF
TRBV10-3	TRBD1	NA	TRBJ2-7	TGTGCCATCAGGGGACAGGGGTACTACGAGCAGTACTTC	CAIRGQGYYEQYF
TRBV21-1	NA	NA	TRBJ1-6	TGTGCCAGCAGCAAAGCAGGGGGCGTACTTAGTAGATCCTATAATTCACCCCTCCACTTT	CASSKAGGVLSRSYNSPLHF
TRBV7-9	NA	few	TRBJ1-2	TGTGCCAGCAGCCGAGACACTCCGAGCGGCTACACCTTC	CASSRDTPSGYTF
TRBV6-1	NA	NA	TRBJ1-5	TGTGCCAGCAGTGGGGGGTTCTCTAATCAGCCCCAGCATTTT	CASSGGFSNQPQHF
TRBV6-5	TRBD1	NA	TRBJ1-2	TGTGCCAGCAGTTACTCGAGGACAGGGAACTATGGCTACACCTTC	CASSYSRTGNYGYTF
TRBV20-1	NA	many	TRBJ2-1	TGCAGTGCTAGAGATCCCCCGCTAGAGCAGTTCTTC	CSARDPPLEQFF
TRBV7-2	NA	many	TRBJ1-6	TGTGCCAGCAGCCTGGGAGGGGATTCACCCCTCCACTTT	CASSLGGDSPLHF
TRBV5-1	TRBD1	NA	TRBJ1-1	TGCGCCAGCAGCTCGGACAGGGGGAACACTGAAGCTTTCTTT	CASSSDRGNTEAFF
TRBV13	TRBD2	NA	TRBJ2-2	TGTGCCAGCAGCTTAGGCCGGCGGGGGGGCCGAACCGGGGAGCTGTTTTTT	CASSLGRRGGRTGELFF
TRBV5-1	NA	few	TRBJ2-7	TGCGCCAGCAGCTTTACAGGGCTCAAGTACTTC	CASSFTGLKYF
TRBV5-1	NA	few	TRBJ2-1	TGCGCCAGCAGCTTGGAAGTTGGTGAGCAGTTCTTC	CASSLEVGEQFF
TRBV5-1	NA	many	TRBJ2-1	TGCGCCAGCAGCTTGGCGCCCGGACAGTTCAATGAGCAGTTCTTC	CASSLAPGQFNEQFF
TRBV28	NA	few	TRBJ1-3	TGTGCCAGCAGTTTAAACATGGAGCCTGGAAACACCATATATTTT	CASSLNMEPGNTIYF
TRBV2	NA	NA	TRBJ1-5	TGTGCCAGCGGAAGGGATCGTCAGCCCCAGCATTTT	CASGRDRQPQHF
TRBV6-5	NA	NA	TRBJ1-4	TGTGCCAGCAGTTACTCACGCACTAATGAAAAACTGTTTTTT	CASSYSRTNEKLFF
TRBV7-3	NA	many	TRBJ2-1	TGTGCCAGCAGCTTAGGGAATTCCTACAATGAGCAGTTCTTC	CASSLGNSYNEQFF
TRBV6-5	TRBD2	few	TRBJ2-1	TGTGCCAGCAGTTCCCCGGGGGGGGGCTCCTACAATGAGCAGTTCTTC	CASSSPGGGSYNEQFF
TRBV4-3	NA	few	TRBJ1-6	TGCGCCAGCAGCCAAGACCCGCAGGGATATAATTCACCCCTCCACTTT	CASSQDPQGYNSPLHF
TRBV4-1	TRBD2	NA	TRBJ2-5	TGCGCCAGCAGCCTTCTCGGACTAGACCAAGAGACCCAGTACTTC	CASSLLGLDQETQYF
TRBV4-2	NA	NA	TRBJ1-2	TGTGCCAGCAGCCAAGATAACAGTTTTTATGGCTACACCTTC	CASSQDNSFYGYTF
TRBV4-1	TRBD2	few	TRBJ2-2	TGCGCCAGCAGCCACTCCTTAGCGGGGGTGTCCACCGGGGAGCTGTTTTTT	CASSHSLAGVSTGELFF
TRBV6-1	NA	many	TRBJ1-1	TGTGCCAGCAGTCCACTCAGGGAGAACACTGAAGCTTTCTTT	CASSPLRENTEAFF
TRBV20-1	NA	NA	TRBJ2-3	TGCAGTGCTAGAGATCCCAGGGAAAGAAAAGATACGCAGTATTTT	CSARDPRERKDTQYF
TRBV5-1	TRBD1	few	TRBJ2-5	TGCGCCAGCAGCTTACTGACAGGGGAAGAGACCCAGTACTTC	CASSLLTGEETQYF
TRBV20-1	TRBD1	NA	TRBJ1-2	TGCAGTGCTACGTTAGAGACAGGGGATGGCTACACCTTC	CSATLETGDGYTF
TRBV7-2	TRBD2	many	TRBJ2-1	TGTGCCAGCAGCTTAGGTCGGGGGGGCCGGAATGAGCAGTTCTTC	CASSLGRGGRNEQFF
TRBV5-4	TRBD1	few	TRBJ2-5	TGTGCCAGCAGCTTACCGGGACAGATACAAGAGACCCAGTACTTC	CASSLPGQIQETQYF
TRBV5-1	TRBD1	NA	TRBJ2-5	TGCGCCAGCAGTTCGCCCCGGACAGGACAAGAGACCCAGTACTTC	CASSSPRTGQETQYF
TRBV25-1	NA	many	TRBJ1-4	TGTGCCAGCAGTGAATCAAAGGGAGGGGAAAAACTGTTTTTT	CASSESKGGEKLFF
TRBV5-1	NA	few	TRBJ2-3	TGCGCCAGCAGCCAGTCTGGGACGGCATGGGGGACAGATACGCAGTATTTT	CASSQSGTAWGTDTQYF
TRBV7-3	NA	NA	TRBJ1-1	TGTGCCAGCAGCTTAAACAGGGACACTGAAGCTTTCTTT	CASSLNRDTEAFF
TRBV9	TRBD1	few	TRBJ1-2	TGTGCCAGCAGCGTAGAAGGAGGGGGCATCGTCGGCTACACCTTC	CASSVEGGGIVGYTF
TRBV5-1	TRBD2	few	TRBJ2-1	TGCGCCAGCAGCCCTAGACTAGCGGGGATATACAATGAGCAGTTCTTC	CASSPRLAGIYNEQFF
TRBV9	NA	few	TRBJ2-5	TGTGCCAGCAGCGTAGGGAGGGTTGGAGCGTATACCGGAGAGACCCAGTACTTC	CASSVGRVGAYTGETQYF
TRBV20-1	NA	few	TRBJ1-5	TGCAGTGCTCTTAGGGAGAATCAGCCCCAGCATTTT	CSALRENQPQHF
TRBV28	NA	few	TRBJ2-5	TGTGCCAGCAGTTTCGGACTTGGGGCCACCCAAGAGACCCAGTACTTC	CASSFGLGATQETQYF
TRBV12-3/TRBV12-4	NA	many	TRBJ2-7	TGTGCCAGCAGTTTACGGAGTATCGGTTACGAGCAGTACTTC	CASSLRSIGYEQYF
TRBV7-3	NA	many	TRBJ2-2	TGTGCCAGCAGCCCCGGGGGAAACACCGGGGAGCTGTTTTTT	CASSPGGNTGELFF
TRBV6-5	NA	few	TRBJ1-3	TGTGCCAGCAGCCGCACCCACAGGGATTACACCATATATTTT	CASSRTHRDYTIYF
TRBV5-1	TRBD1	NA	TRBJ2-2	TGCGCCAGCAGCCGGGACAGTGGGACCGGGGAGCTGTTTTTT	CASSRDSGTGELFF
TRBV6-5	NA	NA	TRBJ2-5	TGTGCCAGCAGTTATAGTGGACAAGAGACCCAGTACTTC	CASSYSGQETQYF
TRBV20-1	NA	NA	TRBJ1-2	TGCAGTGCTAGGAAAACAGGAGAATATGGCTACACCTTC	CSARKTGEYGYTF
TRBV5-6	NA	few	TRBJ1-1	TGTGCCAGCAGCTTGTGGGCCATGAACACTGAAGCTTTCTTT	CASSLWAMNTEAFF
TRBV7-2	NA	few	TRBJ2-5	TGTGCCAGCAGCGCCCCCGCGACCCAGTACTTC	CASSAPATQYF
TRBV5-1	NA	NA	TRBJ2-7	TGCGCCAGCAGCAACTCCGGGATTTTTACCTACGAGCAGTACTTC	CASSNSGIFTYEQYF
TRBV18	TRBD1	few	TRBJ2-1	TGTGCCAGCTCACCGCGACAGGGGGCGCGCTACAATGAGCAGTTCTTC	CASSPRQGARYNEQFF
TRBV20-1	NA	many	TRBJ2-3	TGCAGTGCTAGATGGGACAGCACAGATACGCAGTATTTT	CSARWDSTDTQYF
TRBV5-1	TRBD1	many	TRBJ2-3	TGCGCCAGCACCTTCGGGACAGGGGAGGAAGATACGCAGTATTTT	CASTFGTGEEDTQYF
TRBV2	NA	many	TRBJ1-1	TGTGCCAGCAGTGAACGGGCAGGGCGTACTGAAGCTTTCTTT	CASSERAGRTEAFF
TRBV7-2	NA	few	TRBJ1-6	TGTGCCAGCAGCTTCAGGGATGGTTCACCCCTCCACTTT	CASSFRDGSPLHF